The 22 T cell receptor beta chains in this list originate from one sample, sequenced in a study of blood T cell repertoires in COVID-19. Libraries were prepared by immunoSEQ multiplex PCR; TCRdb keeps only in-frame clonotypes and omits some of them. The sample consists of about 320,000 clones, around 90% of them appearing once. The specimen sequenced was PBMCs or T cells enriched from blood (not recorded which). These receptors were collected from a man aged 55 to 70 who had recovered from COVID-19.

This clone was detected only a few times. The chain carries TRBV19 and TRBJ1-4; a possible D gene is TRBD1 (6 bases). Per germline, CDR1 LNHDA and CDR2 SQIVND (reference sequence). The CDR3 sequence is 14 residues long. The V gene lost 4 bases and the J gene lost 15 bases, with 21 bases spanning the gap. CDR3 loop: CASSTDFVQGLLFF. The CDR3 DNA follows: TGTGCCAGTAGTACCGATTTCGTACAGGGTCTGTTGTTTTTT.

The chain is built from TRBV5-1 and TRBJ1-2; D not resolved. V was clipped by 5 bases and J by 2 bases, with 7 bases between them. This CDR3 spans 12 amino acids. From germline, CDR1 is SGHRS and CDR2 YFSETQ. The CDR3 protein is CASSESNYGYTF. The CDR3, as DNA: TGCGCCAGCAGTGAGTCGAACTATGGCTACACCTTC.

The gene calls are TRBV7-3 and TRBJ1-1, with 9 positions matching TRBD1. Trimming took 3 bases from V and 8 from J; bases not matched to a gene: 10. Germline-derived CDR1 and CDR2 are SGHTA and FQGTGA. The CDR3 runs to 15 residues. CDR3 sequence (DNA): TGTGCCAGCAGCTTGAGAGCCGGGACAGGGACGGAAGCTTTCTTT. It codes for CASSLRAGTGTEAFF.

V usage is TRBV6-5 and J usage is TRBJ2-4, with a weak D call TRBD1 (5 bases). CDR1 is MNHEY and CDR2 is SVGAGI in the germline V gene. V was pared by 1 base and J by 0 bases, with 10 bases between. There are 16 residues in the CDR3. CDR3 loop: CASSYLAGQAKNIQYF. The CDR3, as DNA: TGTGCCAGCAGTTACTTGGCAGGACAAGCCAAAAACATTCAGTACTTC.

This clone was seen once. This chain links TRBV7-9 with TRBJ1-4; D is unresolved. The CDR3 is 17 residues long. Looked up from germline, CDR1 is SEHNR and CDR2 is FQNEAQ (reference sequence). V lost 3 bases, J lost 8 bases, and 22 bases lay in between. CDR3 coding DNA: TGTGCCAGCAGCTTTCCCCCCCCAGGAGGGCGTGGAGAAAAACTGTTTTTT. This codes for CASSFPPPGGRGEKLFF.

The chain has TRBV9 and TRBJ2-1; TRBD2 aligns across 12 bases. V shed 0 bases and J 8 bases; nucleotides not matched to a gene: 6. Germline values: CDR1 SGDLS, CDR2 YYNGEE. The CDR3 has 16 amino acids. The CDR3 spells CASSVASGRAIYEQFF. CDR3 nucleotides: TGTGCCAGCAGCGTAGCTAGCGGGAGGGCCATATATGAGCAGTTCTTC.

V is TRBV6-1 and J is TRBJ1-4; no reliable D call. V was shortened by 0 bases and J by 4 bases, with 3 bases between the two germline ends. Germline V lookup: CDR1 MNHNS, CDR2 SASEGT. The CDR3 is 13 amino acids. The CDR3 nucleotides are TGTGCCAGCAGTGAAGCGAGTAATGAAAAACTGTTTTTT. Its translation is CASSEASNEKLFF.

This rearrangement joins TRBV7-2 to TRBJ2-7; 12 positions match TRBD1. V was clipped by 5 bases and J by 5 bases; unmatched bases: 1. The CDR3 has 13 residues. The germline gives CDR1 SGHTA, CDR2 FQGNSA. Written as DNA, the CDR3 is TGTGCCAGCAGCGGGACAGGGGGCCACGAGCAGTACTTC. It specifies CASSGTGGHEQYF. The full variable domain, in which reference TRBV7-2 and TRBJ2-7 provide the parts outside the CDR3, is GAGVSQSPSNKVTEKGKDVELRCDPISGHTALYWYRQSLGQGLEFLIYFQGNSAPDKSGLPSDRFSAERTGGSVSTLTIQRTQQEDSAVYLCASSGTGGHEQYFGPGTRLTVT.

The chain carries TRBV28 and TRBJ1-1; TRBD1 might be the D (6 bases). Trimming took off 7 bases at V and 12 bases at J, with 21 bases between the two ends. Per germline, CDR1 MDHEN and CDR2 SYDVKM. The CDR3 extends over 13 amino acids. Here the CDR3 DNA reads TGTGCCAGCACCATTGTAACAGGGAAGTTGCCTTTCTTT. Translation gives CASTIVTGKLPFF.

The table lists this clone with a count of one. The J gene is TRBJ2-1, the V gene TRBV4-1; possibly TRBD1 for D (6 bases). V shed 0 bases and J shed 1 base, with 10 bases lying between them. This CDR3 has 16 amino acids. Germline lookup yields CDR1 MGHRA and CDR2 YSYEKL. The CDR3 is CASSQDKGGSYNEQFF. In DNA, the CDR3 is TGCGCCAGCAGCCAAGATAAAGGGGGTTCCTACAATGAGCAGTTCTTC.

The chain joins TRBV2 to TRBJ2-7; 11 positions match TRBD1. Germline V gene sequence: CDR1 SNHLY, CDR2 FYNNEI. Germline trimming cut 2 bases from V and 4 bases from J; bases unmatched to any gene: 10. This CDR3 is 17 amino acids long. The CDR3 region has the DNA TGTGCCAGCAGTGAACGTGGTCGGACAGGGGGCCTATACGAGCAGTACTTC. Protein product: CASSERGRTGGLYEQYF.

The chain links TRBV19 to TRBJ1-5; no definite D call. Germline CDR1 is LNHDA and CDR2 is SQIVND (reference sequence). V was trimmed by 0 bases and J by 3 bases, leaving 12 bases between them. The CDR3 totals 16 residues. This CDR3 is CASSIDPGGYNQPQHF. The CDR3 DNA sequence: TGTGCCAGTAGTATAGATCCAGGTGGGTACAATCAGCCCCAGCATTTT. The full variable domain, completed using reference TRBV19 and TRBJ1-5, is DGGITQSPKYLFRKEGQNVTLSCEQNLNHDAMYWYRQDPGQGLRLIYYSQIVNDFQKGDIAEGYSVSREKKESFPLTVTSAQKNPTAFYLCASSIDPGGYNQPQHFGDGTRLSIL.

This clone has just a few counts. The rearrangement uses TRBV19 and TRBJ2-2; 7 nucleotides match TRBD2. Germline lookup yields CDR1 LNHDA and CDR2 SQIVND (reference sequence). CDR3 length: 16 residues. With 3 bases clipped from V and 4 bases from J, the junction kept 8 bases outside the gene matches. The DNA of the CDR3 is TGTGCCAGTAGTATCGGGCGGGAGCCCTTCACCGGGGAGCTGTTTTTT. Translating gives CASSIGREPFTGELFF.

The J gene is TRBJ2-5, the V gene TRBV7-9, with 7 nucleotides matching TRBD1. This CDR3 has 14 amino acids. The germline V gene encodes CDR1 SEHNR and CDR2 FQNEAQ (reference sequence). V shed 3 bases, J shed 4 bases, and the junction held 5 bases outside the gene matches. CDR3: CASSFVTGIETQYF. The DNA for the CDR3 is TGTGCCAGCAGCTTTGTGACAGGGATAGAGACCCAGTACTTC.

This clone was detected only a few times. This rearrangement joins TRBV11-3 to TRBJ2-1; D may be TRBD1 (5 bases). Trimming left V 5 bases short and J 0 bases short, with 14 bases between. Germline CDR1 is SGHNT and CDR2 is YENEEA. The CDR3 is 16 amino acids. CDR3 DNA sequence: TGTGCCAGCAGCGCGCGTCACAGGAGCTCCTACAATGAGCAGTTCTTC. Its translation: CASSARHRSSYNEQFF.

This chain joins TRBV28 and TRBJ1-5; D ambiguous. This CDR3 spans 15 amino acids. V was cut by 4 bases and J by 3 bases, with 13 bases left in between. Germline V gene data show CDR1 as MDHEN and CDR2 as SYDVKM. CDR3 coding DNA: TGTGCCAGCAGTTCCCGCGAAGGAGACAATCAGCCCCAGCATTTT. As protein: CASSSREGDNQPQHF.

The chain joins TRBV27 to TRBJ1-2, with D tentatively TRBD1 (5 bases). CDR1 is MNHEY and CDR2 is SMNVEV in the germline V gene (reference sequence). Trimming stripped 5 bases from V and 0 bases from J, with 25 bases between. The CDR3 has 19 amino acids. CDR3 residues: CASSPDRRAARQTNYGYTF. The CDR3 DNA reads TGTGCCAGCAGTCCGGATAGAAGGGCTGCCAGACAGACTAACTATGGCTACACCTTC.

The chain recombines TRBV19 with TRBJ2-1, with TRBD2 matching 12 bases. Germline V CDR1 and CDR2: LNHDA, SQIVND (reference sequence). This CDR3 comprises 16 residues. The V gene end was trimmed by 9 bases and the J gene end by 13 bases; junction bases not matched to a gene: 19. For the CDR3, the DNA is TGTGCCAGCAACCTACTGGGTGGGCTAGCGGGAGGGAATCAGTTCTTC. Its protein is CASNLLGGLAGGNQFF.

The rearrangement uses TRBV5-1 and TRBJ2-1; possibly TRBD1 for D (5 bases). The germline CDR1 and CDR2 sequences are SGHRS and YFSETQ. V lost 2 bases to trimming and J lost 4 bases, with 13 bases between them. This CDR3 spans 15 amino acids. This CDR3 is CASSLARVTYNEQFF. CDR3 sequence (DNA): TGCGCCAGCAGCTTAGCCAGGGTGACATACAATGAGCAGTTCTTC. The entire variable domain, with the rest obtained from reference TRBV5-1 and TRBJ2-1, is as follows: KAGVTQTPRYLIKTRGQQVTLSCSPISGHRSVSWYQQTPGQGLQFLFEYFSETQRNKGNFPGRFSGRQFSNSRSEMNVSTLELGDSALYLCASSLARVTYNEQFFGPGTRLTVL.

V and J are TRBV6-5 and TRBJ2-7; TRBD2 agrees at 8 bases. Looked up from germline, CDR1 is MNHEY and CDR2 is SVGAGI. The trim removed 4 bases at V and 2 bases at J, leaving 4 bases unmatched. The CDR3 contains 14 residues. This CDR3 reads CASSLQREPYEQYF. DNA of the CDR3: TGTGCCAGCAGTTTGCAGCGGGAGCCCTACGAGCAGTACTTC.

The chain links TRBV28 to TRBJ1-1; 8 nucleotides match TRBD1. This CDR3 spans 17 amino acids. The J segment lost 1 base and the V segment lost 5 bases, leaving 12 bases of the junction unmatched. Germline loops: CDR1 MDHEN, CDR2 SYDVKM. The CDR3 DNA is TGTGCCAGCAGTACCTCCGGACAGGGAGTGGGGAACACTGAAGCTTTCTTT. Translated: CASSTSGQGVGNTEAFF.

This clone was seen only once. V and J are TRBV12-3 or TRBV12-4 and TRBJ2-2, with a tentative D call TRBD1 (5 bases). Trimming took 6 bases from V and 5 from J, leaving 10 bases between them. This CDR3 is built from 13 residues. The CDR3 loop reads CASSLRQTGELFF. The CDR3 nucleotides read TGTGCCAGCAGCCTAAGACAGACCGGGGAGCTGTTTTTT.